The 30 T cell receptor beta chains listed next were all sequenced from one sample in a study of blood T cell repertoires in COVID-19. The data were produced by immunoSEQ multiplex PCR, yet TCRdb's version contains in-frame clones alone and is incomplete. The sample carries just over 15,000 clones, about 80% recorded once. The sequenced sample consisted of peripheral blood. Receptors were obtained from a human donor in a cohort sampled during active COVID-19.

The chain joins TRBV9 to TRBJ2-1; tentative D call: TRBD2 (7 bases). The CDR3 has 15 amino acids. From germline, CDR1 is SGDLS and CDR2 YYNGEE. V lost 0 bases and J 4 bases, leaving 11 bases between the germline ends. DNA of the CDR3: TGTGCCAGCAGCGTAGTCGGGGGGCCGTACAATGAGCAGTTCTTC. It yields the protein CASSVVGGPYNEQFF.

This rearrangement joins TRBV6-2 or TRBV6-3 to TRBJ2-2; weak D call: TRBD2 (6 bases). The V and J ends lost 6 bases and 2 bases respectively, with 16 bases between them. Germline CDR1 reads MNHEY; CDR2 reads SVGEGT. The CDR3 contains 16 residues. The CDR3 DNA is TGTGCCAGCAGCCTGACTAGATTTAGAAACACCGGGGAGCTGTTTTTT. As protein: CASSLTRFRNTGELFF.

This chain joins TRBV7-9 and TRBJ2-5; D gene unclear. Germline V gene sequence: CDR1 SEHNR, CDR2 FQNEAQ (reference sequence). The germline V and J ends were trimmed by 1 base and 1 base, with 16 bases remaining between them. The CDR3 is made up of 17 amino acids. The CDR3 bases are TGTGCCAGCAGCTTAGGAATCGCCATGGCAGTCCAAGAGACCCAGTACTTC. Translated: CASSLGIAMAVQETQYF.

The chain has TRBV30 and TRBJ2-2; D is uncertain. Germline CDR1 GTSNPN, CDR2 SVGIG (reference sequence). V gave up 2 bases and J gave up 1 base, with 5 bases separating them. The CDR3 totals 13 residues. The CDR3 DNA sequence: TGTGCCTGGAGTCGTTTGAACACCGGGGAGCTGTTTTTT. Protein sequence: CAWSRLNTGELFF.

This rearrangement joins TRBV13 to TRBJ2-3; 9 nucleotides agree with TRBD1. This CDR3 spans 15 amino acids. Germline V gives CDR1 PRHDT, CDR2 FYEKMQ (reference sequence). The junction had 4 bases not matched to a gene; V was cut back by 5 bases and J by 1 base. The CDR3 region has the DNA TGTGCCAGCAGCCGTTGGACAGGGGGCACAGATACGCAGTATTTT. This translates into CASSRWTGGTDTQYF.

V gene TRBV5-4 combines with J gene TRBJ2-3, with D hard to call. The CDR3 runs 14 residues. Germline CDR1 SGHNT, CDR2 YYREEE (reference sequence). Trimming shortened V by 5 bases and J by 1 base, and 11 bases separated the two germline ends. The CDR3 reads CASRSLGRTDTQYF. As DNA, the CDR3 is TGTGCCAGCAGGTCGCTAGGCCGCACAGATACGCAGTATTTT.

This chain joins TRBV7-9 and TRBJ1-1; D possibly corresponds to TRBD1 (6 bases). Trimming cost V 4 bases and J 5 bases, with 8 bases left between them. The CDR3 totals 12 residues. Germline V gene sequence: CDR1 SEHNR, CDR2 FQNEAQ (reference sequence). For the CDR3, the DNA is TGTGCCAGCAGCTCACAGGGAACTGAAGCTTTCTTT. Its protein is CASSSQGTEAFF. The whole variable domain, filled in from reference TRBV7-9 and TRBJ1-1, reads DTGVSQNPRHKITKRGQNVTFRCDPISEHNRLYWYRQTLGQGPEFLTYFQNEAQLEKSRLLSDRFSAERPKGSFSTLEIQRTEQGDSAMYLCASSSQGTEAFFGQGTRLTVV.

This chain joins TRBV7-2 and TRBJ2-4; D might be TRBD1 (5 bases). Germline CDR1 and CDR2: SGHTA and FQGNSA. V gave up 1 base and J gave up 2 bases, with 12 bases separating them. This CDR3 region has 16 residues. The CDR3 loop reads CASSLGPQGSKNIQYF. CDR3 DNA sequence: TGTGCCAGCAGCTTAGGACCCCAGGGATCCAAAAACATTCAGTACTTC.

The V call is TRBV7-2, the J call TRBJ2-2; 8 bases are a match to TRBD1. The CDR3 sequence is 13 residues long. From germline, CDR1 is SGHTA and CDR2 FQGNSA. J lost 5 bases, V lost 5 bases, and 1 base had no gene match. CDR3 sequence: CASSRQGTGELFF. The CDR3 region has the DNA TGTGCCAGCAGCCGACAGGGGACCGGGGAGCTGTTTTTT.

This clone was counted a single time. The genes are TRBV6-5 and TRBJ2-3; TRBD1 is a possible D gene (5 bases). Germline lookup yields CDR1 MNHEY and CDR2 SVGAGI. This CDR3 comprises 15 residues. V lost 2 bases and J lost 6, with 15 bases in between. CDR3 nucleotide sequence: TGTGCCAGCAGTTACGATGGGGCCTTATGGGATACGCAGTATTTT. It specifies CASSYDGALWDTQYF.

This clone was seen a few times. This chain links TRBV3-1 (or the pseudogene TRBV3-2) with TRBJ2-2; the D gene is possibly TRBD2 (6 bases). Trimming removed 3 bases from V and 7 bases from J, with 6 bases in between. Germline CDR1 and CDR2: LGHDT and YNNKEL (reference sequence). CDR3 length equals 12 residues. The CDR3 nucleotides read TGTGCCAGCAGCCAGGGGGGCGGGGAGCTGTTTTTT. Translating it yields CASSQGGGELFF.

The chain combines TRBV9 with TRBJ2-3; TRBD2 agrees at 14 bases. The CDR3 extends over 19 amino acids. Trimming removed 0 bases from V and 3 bases from J; junction bases left unmatched: 9. CDR1 and CDR2 from the germline V gene are SGDLS and YYNGEE. In DNA, the CDR3 is TGTGCCAGCAGCGTAGTGCAGGAGGGACTAGCGGGGGCGACAGATACGCAGTATTTT. It yields the protein CASSVVQEGLAGATDTQYF.

The V and J genes are TRBV4-1 and TRBJ1-2; D ambiguous. CDR3 size: 16 residues. V was clipped by 0 bases and J by 0 bases, with 11 bases between them. The germline V gene encodes CDR1 MGHRA and CDR2 YSYEKL. The CDR3 loop reads CASSQDPGGTNYGYTF. In DNA form, the CDR3 reads TGCGCCAGCAGCCAAGATCCGGGAGGGACTAACTATGGCTACACCTTC.

This clone was picked up one time. The CDR3 coding sequence is TGTGCCAGCAGTTTAGCGGGAGGCCCGAACACCGGGGAGCTGTTTTTT. Translating it yields CASSLAGGPNTGELFF. The rearrangement uses TRBV27 and TRBJ2-2; 8 bases map to TRBD2. Looked up from germline, CDR1 is MNHEY and CDR2 is SMNVEV (reference sequence). This CDR3 contains 16 residues. V shed 2 bases, J shed 0 bases, and the junction held 2 bases outside the gene matches.

The chain is built from TRBV5-6 and TRBJ1-2; D unresolved. The V gene lost 6 bases and the J gene lost 6 bases, with 12 bases spanning the gap. The CDR3 is 12 residues long. The germline V gene encodes CDR1 SGHDT and CDR2 YYEEEE. This CDR3 reads CASTLLGDGYTF. The DNA of the CDR3 is TGTGCCAGCACCCTCCTCGGGGATGGCTACACCTTC. The full variable domain, in which reference TRBV5-6 and TRBJ1-2 provide the parts outside the CDR3, is DAGVTQSPTHLIKTRGQQVTLRCSPKSGHDTVSWYQQALGQGPQFIFQYYEEEERQRGNFPDRFSGHQFPNYSSELNVNALLLGDSALYLCASTLLGDGYTFGSGTRLTVV.

V gene TRBV27 combines with J gene TRBJ1-4; D uncertain. The CDR3 spans 14 residues. Trimming took off 5 bases at V and 8 bases at J, with 15 bases between the two ends. Germline V lookup: CDR1 MNHEY, CDR2 SMNVEV (reference sequence). This CDR3 is CASSPRRVEEKLFF. The CDR3 nucleotides read TGTGCCAGCAGTCCGCGACGGGTTGAAGAAAAACTGTTTTTT.

This sequence joins TRBV6-6 and TRBJ2-2; TRBD2 is a possible D gene (6 bases). Trimming took off 4 bases at V and 0 bases at J, with 12 bases between the two ends. Germline-derived CDR1 and CDR2 are MNHNY and SVGAGI (reference sequence). The CDR3 covers 16 residues. CDR3 DNA: TGTGCCAGCAGTTTGGTTAGCGGAGCGAACACCGGGGAGCTGTTTTTT. It is translated as CASSLVSGANTGELFF.

This clone was detected a few times. The chain joins TRBV5-1 to TRBJ2-2; TRBD1 agrees at 9 bases. The CDR3 extends over 16 amino acids. Trimming removed 4 bases from V and 6 bases from J; junction bases left unmatched: 10. Per germline, CDR1 SGHRS and CDR2 YFSETQ. CDR3 nucleotides: TGCGCCAGCAGCCCCATCCCGACAGGGGGAGCCGGGGAGCTGTTTTTT. It encodes CASSPIPTGGAGELFF.

The chain joins TRBV11-3 to TRBJ2-3; D ambiguous. The CDR3 runs 14 residues. Trimming removed 2 bases from V and 1 base from J, with 7 bases in between. The V gene's germline CDR1 is SGHNT and CDR2 YENEEA. The CDR3 DNA reads TGTGCCAGCAGCTTACTCGCGGGCACAGATACGCAGTATTTT. This sequence encodes CASSLLAGTDTQYF. Looking up the rest from reference TRBV11-3 and TRBJ2-3 gives the full variable domain: EAGVVQSPRYKIIEKKQPVAFWCNPISGHNTLYWYLQNLGQGPELLIRYENEEAVDDSQLPKDRFSAERLKGVDSTLKIQPAELGDSAVYLCASSLLAGTDTQYFGPGTRLTVL.

The chain combines TRBV19 with TRBJ2-2, with 7 bases aligning to TRBD1. With V trimmed by 5 bases and J by 11 bases, 14 bases remained unmatched. CDR1 and CDR2 from the germline V gene are LNHDA and SQIVND (reference sequence). The CDR3 runs to 15 residues. This chain's CDR3 is CASSPTRSTGVELFF. In nucleotides, the CDR3 is TGTGCCAGTAGTCCTACACGATCCACAGGGGTAGAGCTGTTTTTT.

This chain joins TRBV19 and TRBJ2-1; D remains unclear. V was shortened by 9 bases and J by 6 bases, with 18 bases between the two germline ends. The CDR3 runs 14 residues. Germline lookup yields CDR1 LNHDA and CDR2 SQIVND (reference sequence). DNA for the CDR3: TGTGCCAGCCGAGCTTCCCTTCTCTTCAATGAGCAGTTCTTC. Its translation: CASRASLLFNEQFF. Based on the CDR3 plus reference TRBV19 and TRBJ2-1, the full variable domain is DGGITQSPKYLFRKEGQNVTLSCEQNLNHDAMYWYRQDPGQGLRLIYYSQIVNDFQKGDIAEGYSVSREKKESFPLTVTSAQKNPTAFYLCASRASLLFNEQFFGPGTRLTVL.

The rearrangement uses TRBV7-9 and TRBJ2-3, with 12 bases that match TRBD2. V gave up 0 bases and J gave up 0 bases; unmatched junction bases: 4. The CDR3 is made up of 18 amino acids. Germline loops: CDR1 SEHNR, CDR2 FQNEAQ (reference sequence). The DNA of the CDR3 is TGTGCCAGCAGCTTAGCAGTGACTAGCGGGGGTAGCACAGATACGCAGTATTTT. Encoded protein: CASSLAVTSGGSTDTQYF.

This sequence joins TRBV28 and TRBJ1-6; 11 bases align to TRBD1. The CDR3 runs to 14 residues. Trimming cost V 4 bases and J 8 bases; bases outside gene matches: 1. Germline-derived CDR1 and CDR2 are MDHEN and SYDVKM. CDR3 sequence: CASSSGQGDSPLHF. The CDR3 DNA follows: TGTGCCAGCAGTTCGGGACAGGGGGATTCACCCCTCCACTTT. The full variable domain, its missing parts supplied by reference TRBV28 and TRBJ1-6, is DVKVTQSSRYLVKRTGEKVFLECVQDMDHENMFWYRQDPGLGLRLIYFSYDVKMKEKGDIPEGYSVSREKKERFSLILESASTNQTSMYLCASSSGQGDSPLHFGNGTRLTVT.

J is TRBJ1-6 and V is TRBV4-3; the D is unclear. From germline, CDR1 is LGHNA and CDR2 YSLEER. V dropped 0 bases and J dropped 4 bases, with 16 bases sitting between them. This CDR3 is 18 amino acids long. The CDR3 DNA reads TGCGCCAGCAGCCAAGAAGTCCTACGGGTCACTTATAATTCACCCCTCCACTTT. Amino acid sequence: CASSQEVLRVTYNSPLHF.

This chain uses TRBV18 with TRBJ1-1, with TRBD1 matching over 9 bases. V dropped 0 bases and J dropped 4; count of bases not matched to a gene: 3. The germline V gene encodes CDR1 KGHSH and CDR2 LQKENI. The CDR3 loop spans 15 amino acids. The CDR3 DNA sequence: TGTGCCAGCTCACCACCGGGACAGGGAGGCACTGAAGCTTTCTTT. Protein product: CASSPPGQGGTEAFF.

This chain connects TRBV6-2 or TRBV6-3 to TRBJ1-5, with TRBD1 identical over 7 bases. Looked up from germline, CDR1 is MNHEY and CDR2 is SVGEGT. The V segment lost 5 bases and the J segment 0 bases; nucleotides outside the gene matches: 4. The CDR3 runs 15 residues. The CDR3 bases are TGTGCCAGCAGTCTGACAGGGTTTAGCAATCAGCCCCAGCATTTT. This codes for CASSLTGFSNQPQHF.

This rearrangement joins TRBV18 to TRBJ2-5, with 10 bases matching TRBD2. Germline-derived CDR1 and CDR2 are KGHSH and LQKENI. The CDR3 sequence is 15 residues long. The V gene end was trimmed by 1 base and the J gene end by 5 bases; junction bases not matched to a gene: 4. CDR3 in DNA: TGTGCCAGCTCACCACAGGGGACTAGCGAGGAGACCCAGTACTTC. Translated, it gives CASSPQGTSEETQYF.

There are a few counts of this clone. The chain couples TRBV10-2 to TRBJ2-7, with TRBD1 matching over 11 bases. The CDR3 has 16 residues. The V segment lost 2 bases and the J segment 5 bases; nucleotides outside the gene matches: 8. The germline V gene encodes CDR1 WSHSY and CDR2 SAAADI. DNA for the CDR3: TGCGCCAGCAGTGAGCTCCGGACAGGGGGCGTCGACGAGCAGTACTTC. Its protein product is CASSELRTGGVDEQYF.

The genes are TRBV12-3 or TRBV12-4 and TRBJ2-7, with 7 nucleotides matching TRBD1. The J segment lost 5 bases and the V segment lost 3 bases, leaving 4 bases of the junction unmatched. The CDR3 totals 13 residues. This CDR3 is CASSFEGADEQYF. CDR3 DNA: TGTGCCAGCAGTTTTGAGGGGGCGGACGAGCAGTACTTC.

V usage is TRBV5-4 and J usage is TRBJ1-4; TRBD1 agrees at 12 bases. The CDR3 is 16 residues long. Looked up from germline, CDR1 is SGHNT and CDR2 is YYREEE (reference sequence). The junction had 7 bases not matched to a gene; V was cut back by 2 bases and J by 8 bases. CDR3 protein: CASSFGGQGAGEKLFF. The CDR3 DNA reads TGTGCCAGCAGCTTTGGGGGACAGGGGGCAGGAGAAAAACTGTTTTTT.